Sequencing of this T cell receptor (beta chain) was carried out in a study of OX40 agonist ivuxolimab in advanced cancers. Study-level background: Ivuxolimab was an agonistic, fully human IgG2 monoclonal antibody directed against OX40 (CD134), a costimulatory receptor. A male proportion of 70% to 90% and a mean age of approximately 62 years, ranging from about 23 to 79, were recorded for the dose-escalation cohort. Intravenous ivuxolimab was administered to patients every 2 weeks at six dose levels: 0.01, 0.1, 0.3, 1.5, 3 and 10 mg/kg. Partial responses occurred in three dose-escalation patients, of whom one had hepatocellular carcinoma and two had cutaneous melanoma. The purpose of peripheral TCRbeta sequencing was to test whether ivuxolimab changed TCR sequence diversity and led to clonal T-cell expansion. The paper covers the monotherapy dose-escalation part of the phase I ivuxolimab trial, which included N of about 50 patients. Patients were allowed to have had prior anti-PD-1, anti-PD-L1 or anti-CTLA-4 therapy, and approximately 40% of the dose-escalation patients had previously received checkpoint inhibitors. Among the 50 to 55 dose-escalation patients, some 20 had hepatocellular carcinoma, about 15 melanoma, 9 renal cell carcinoma and 9 head and neck cancer.

Remarks on this clone: The clone's antigen remains unknown. Base qualities were left out, and no much larger clone turns up one base away.

Genomic DNA was extracted from sorted cells for sequencing of the TCRbeta CDR3 region. The immunoSEQ Assay was used to sequence the TCRbeta CDR3 regions. TCRdb limited this immuneACCESS table to in-frame rearrangements with V and J called. A share of clones is missing; checked studies link under half to unresolved V genes, and the rest is unexplained. This sample is represented by around 50,000 clones; roughly 77% of them were singletons. The ten largest clones take up over 0.6% of the sample. Patients with autoimmune disease history or receiving systemic immunosuppression were excluded from the trial. Peripheral blood for TCR sequencing was collected from all dose cohorts at baseline, on cycle 4 day 1, and on cycle 7 day 1. The samples were drawn from a first-in-human, open-label, multicenter phase I dose-escalation trial of ivuxolimab. Adults with locally advanced or metastatic head and neck squamous cell, hepatocellular, melanoma or renal cell carcinoma were enrolled in the trial. Before TCR sequencing, CD4+ and CD8+ T cells were separately sorted from peripheral blood.

Findings and caveats that apply to the study as a whole: Which antigens the clonally expanded peripheral T cells were specific for was not determined. Low levels of normalized T-cell clonal expansion were also seen in some patients who did not respond. In the 0.1-3.0 mg/kg groups, partial responders were among the patients with the lowest normalized peripheral clonal expansion, particularly in CD8+ T cells. On average, CD8+ T cells showed more expanded clones than CD4+ T cells after ivuxolimab. Clonal expansion of both CD4+ and CD8+ blood T cells was observed from baseline to week 6 at doses 0.1 to 3.0 mg/kg.

CDR1 and CDR2 are read off the germline V gene (reference sequence) as SGHNT and YYREEE. Relative to germline, V is 4 bases shorter and J is 6 bases shorter, with 11 bases between their ends. Spanning cysteine to phenylalanine, the CDR3 consists of 13 amino acids. Only CDR3 DNA is held: 39 bases, read in frame from base 1. The chain is assembled from TRBV5-4 and TRBJ2-1; a confident D gene designation cannot be given. This TCR was recovered from an adult with an advanced solid tumor such as melanoma, head and neck, liver or kidney cancer. Material: CD4+ or CD8+ T cells sorted from blood, obtained in a trial of the OX40 agonist ivuxolimab. The bases are TGTGCCAGCAGCAACAGTTCAGTCAATGAGCAGTTCTTC. It translates as CASSNSSVNEQFF.